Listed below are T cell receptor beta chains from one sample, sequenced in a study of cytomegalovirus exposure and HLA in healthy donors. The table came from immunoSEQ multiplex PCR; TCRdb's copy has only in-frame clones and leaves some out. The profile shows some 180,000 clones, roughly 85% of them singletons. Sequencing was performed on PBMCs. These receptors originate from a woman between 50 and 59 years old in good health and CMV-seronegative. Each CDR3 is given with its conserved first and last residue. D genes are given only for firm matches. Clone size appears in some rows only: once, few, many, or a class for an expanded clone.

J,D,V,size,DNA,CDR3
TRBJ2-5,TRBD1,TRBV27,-,TGTGCCAGCAGTTCCGACAGGGGAGAGACCCAGTACTTC,CASSSDRGETQYF
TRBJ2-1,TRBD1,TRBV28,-,TGTGCCAGCAGTTTCGCCGGGACAGTTAACAATGAGCAGTTCTTC,CASSFAGTVNNEQFF
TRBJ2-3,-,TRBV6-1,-,TGTGCCAGCAGTGACTTCACAGATACGCAGTATTTT,CASSDFTDTQYF
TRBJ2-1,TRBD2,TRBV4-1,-,TGCGCCAGCAGCCTCCACATCCGGGGGGACAATGAGCAGTTCTTC,CASSLHIRGDNEQFF
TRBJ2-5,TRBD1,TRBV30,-,TGTGCCTGGAGTGCCCTTGGGACAGGGAGAGGGGAGCAGTACTTC,CAWSALGTGRGEQYF
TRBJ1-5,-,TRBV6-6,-,TGTGCCAGCAGGATAGGAGGTCAGCCCCAGCATTTT,CASRIGGQPQHF
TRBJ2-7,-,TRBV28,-,TGTGCCAGCACCCCATTGGGGCAGGGTGGCTACGAGCAGTACTTC,CASTPLGQGGYEQYF
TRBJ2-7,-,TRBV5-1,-,TGCGCCAGCAGCCAGATTCCAGGCATCTCCTACGAGCAGTACTTC,CASSQIPGISYEQYF
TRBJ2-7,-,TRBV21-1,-,TGTGCCAGCAGCAAAGTGGAAGAAGTAGACGGGAGAGGATCCTACGAGCAGTACTTC,CASSKVEEVDGRGSYEQYF
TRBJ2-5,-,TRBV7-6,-,TGTGCCAGCAGCTTCACTCGGGGCCAAGAGACCCAGTACTTC,CASSFTRGQETQYF
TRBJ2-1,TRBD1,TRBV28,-,TGTGCCAGCAGTCCATCCGGGACAGGCTACAATGAGCAGTTCTTC,CASSPSGTGYNEQFF
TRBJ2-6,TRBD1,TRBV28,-,TGTGCCAGCAAGGGGACAGGGTTAGCTGGGGCCAACGTCCTGACTTTC,CASKGTGLAGANVLTF
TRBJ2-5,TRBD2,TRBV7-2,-,TGTGCCAGCAGCGACGGGCTAGCGGGAGGATGGACCCAGTACTTC,CASSDGLAGGWTQYF
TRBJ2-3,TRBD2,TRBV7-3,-,TGTGCCAGCAGCCCCGTGGTCACGGGAGGGCCAGATACGCAGTATTTT,CASSPVVTGGPDTQYF
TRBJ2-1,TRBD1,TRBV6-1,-,TGTGCCAGCAGTGGTGCCGGGACAGGGCCCCCCAATGAGCAGTTCTTC,CASSGAGTGPPNEQFF
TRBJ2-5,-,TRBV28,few,TGTGCCAGCAGTCCTCGCAGGGTGGAAGAGACCCAGTACTTC,CASSPRRVEETQYF
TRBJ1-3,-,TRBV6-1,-,TGTGCCAGCAGTGAACGGGGACTGTACCCCATATATTTT,CASSERGLYPIYF
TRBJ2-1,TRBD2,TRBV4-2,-,TGTGCCAGCAGCCGAAGACTAGCGGGAGGCAATGAGCAGTTCTTC,CASSRRLAGGNEQFF
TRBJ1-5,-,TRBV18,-,TGTGCCAGCTCACGGTATAGTATGGGCAATCAGCCCCAGCATTTT,CASSRYSMGNQPQHF
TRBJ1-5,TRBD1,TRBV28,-,TGTGCCAGCAGTTTATCGGGACAGGGTAATCAGCCCCAGCATTTT,CASSLSGQGNQPQHF
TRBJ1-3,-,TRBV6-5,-,TGTGCCAGCAGTTACTCGGGGGGGGGACCTGGAAACACCATATATTTT,CASSYSGGGPGNTIYF
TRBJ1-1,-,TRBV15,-,TGTGCCACCAGACAACGGCGACGGGTGGCGGGTACTGAAGCTTTCTTT,CATRQRRRVAGTEAFF
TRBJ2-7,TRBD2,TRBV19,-,TGTGCCAGTAGTATAACTAGCGGGAGCTCCTACGAGCAGTACTTC,CASSITSGSSYEQYF
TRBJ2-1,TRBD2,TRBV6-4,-,TGTGCCAGCAGTGACTTTGGGGGGGACAATGAGCAGTTCTTC,CASSDFGGDNEQFF
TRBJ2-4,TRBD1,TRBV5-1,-,TGCGCCAGCAGCCGCCAAGGACAGGGAAACATTCAGTACTTC,CASSRQGQGNIQYF
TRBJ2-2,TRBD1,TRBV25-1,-,TGTGCCAGCACCCAGCCCGGGACAGGGAACACCGGGGAGCTGTTTTTT,CASTQPGTGNTGELFF
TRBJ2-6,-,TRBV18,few,TGTGCCAGCTCACCTACAGGACCCGGCTCTGGGGCCAACGTCCTGACTTTC,CASSPTGPGSGANVLTF
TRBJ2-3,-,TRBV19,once,TGTGCCAGTAGTTTCGGGACTCCAAATACGCAGTATTTT,CASSFGTPNTQYF
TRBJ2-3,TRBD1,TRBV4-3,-,TGCGCCAGCAGCCAAGGAACAGGGGCAGATACGCAGTATTTT,CASSQGTGADTQYF
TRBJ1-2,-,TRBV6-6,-,TGTGCCAGCAAGGAGGGATTAGATGGCTACACCTTC,CASKEGLDGYTF
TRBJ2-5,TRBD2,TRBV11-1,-,TGTGCCAGCAGCTCACGGGGGGGCGGAAAAGAGACCCAGTACTTC,CASSSRGGGKETQYF
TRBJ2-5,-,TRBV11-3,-,TGTGCCAGCAGCCCCGGGGGGCCGAACATTGCGGAGCAGTACTTC,CASSPGGPNIAEQYF
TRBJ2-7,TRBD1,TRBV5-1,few,TGCGCCAGCAGCGCCCCGGGACAGTCCCCCTACGAGCAGTACTTC,CASSAPGQSPYEQYF
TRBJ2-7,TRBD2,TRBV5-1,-,TGCGCCAGCACTTTAACGGGGGGGATCCACGAGCAGTACTTC,CASTLTGGIHEQYF
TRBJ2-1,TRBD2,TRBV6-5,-,TGTGCCAGCAGTGGAACTAGCGGGAGGGACAATGAGCAGTTCTTC,CASSGTSGRDNEQFF
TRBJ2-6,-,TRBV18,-,TGTGCCAGCTCACCTGGGTACCCAGGGTCTGGGGCCAACGTCCTGACTTTC,CASSPGYPGSGANVLTF
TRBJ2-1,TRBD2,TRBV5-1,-,TGCGCCAGCAGCTTGGAGCTGGCGGGAGCCTACAATGAGCAGTTCTTC,CASSLELAGAYNEQFF
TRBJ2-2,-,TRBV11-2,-,TGTGCCAGCTCTCCAAGGACGGCCGTCGGGACTTCCACCGGGGAGCTGTTTTTT,CASSPRTAVGTSTGELFF
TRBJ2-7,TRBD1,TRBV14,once,TGTGCCAGCAGCCAAGCACAGGGGCTGGCCCTCTACAAGCAGTACTTC,CASSQAQGLALYKQYF
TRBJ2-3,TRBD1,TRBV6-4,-,TGTGCCAGCAGTGACTCGAGTGGGACAGGGCCAACAGATACGCAGTATTTT,CASSDSSGTGPTDTQYF
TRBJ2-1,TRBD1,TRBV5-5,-,TGTGCCAGCAGCTTGCAGGGGGCAAAGGAGCAGTTCTTC,CASSLQGAKEQFF
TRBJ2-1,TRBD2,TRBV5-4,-,TGTGCCAGCAGCCCTGGGGTAGCGGGGGGGAATGAGCAGTTCTTC,CASSPGVAGGNEQFF
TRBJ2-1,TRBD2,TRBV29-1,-,TGCAGCGTTGGGAGCGGGAGGGATGATGAGCAGTTCTTC,CSVGSGRDDEQFF
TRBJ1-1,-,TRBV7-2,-,TGTGCCAGCAGCTTAGGACAGCGGGCTGAGTCTTTCTTT,CASSLGQRAESFF
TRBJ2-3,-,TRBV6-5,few,TGTGCCAGCAGTTACGGAACCGGGAACACAGATACGCAGTATTTT,CASSYGTGNTDTQYF
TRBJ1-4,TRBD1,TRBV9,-,TGTGCCAGCAGCGAGGACAGGGAGGGGTTTAATGAAAAACTGTTTTTT,CASSEDREGFNEKLFF
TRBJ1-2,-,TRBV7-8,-,TGTGCCAGCAGCTCGAGAACCTATGGCTACACCTTC,CASSSRTYGYTF
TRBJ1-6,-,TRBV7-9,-,TGTGCCAGCAGCTTAGCGCCCGGGATCTCCTATAATTCACCCCTCCACTTT,CASSLAPGISYNSPLHF
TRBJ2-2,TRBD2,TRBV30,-,TGTGCCTGGAGTGTACCGGGACTAGTCTCCGGGGAGCTGTTTTTT,CAWSVPGLVSGELFF
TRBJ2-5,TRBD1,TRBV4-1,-,TGCGCCAGCAGCCAAGAAGGGGCTTGGACAGGGGGCGCGGAGACCCAGTACTTC,CASSQEGAWTGGAETQYF